This passage covers 21 T cell receptor beta chains from one sample sequenced in a study of blood T cell repertoires in COVID-19. Sequencing was performed with immunoSEQ multiplex PCR; in TCRdb, only in-frame clones are kept and a portion is missing. The repertoire consists of some 90,000 clones, with about 82% occurring once and the leading ten covering under 30%. Sequenced material: peripheral blood. The receptors stem from a human donor in a cohort sampled during active COVID-19.

CDR3 DNA: TGTGCCAGTGAGGGACTAGCGGACCATGAGCAGTTCTTC. It is translated as CASEGLADHEQFF. The gene calls are TRBV2 and TRBJ2-1; 11 positions agree with TRBD2. The CDR3 runs to 13 residues. Per germline, CDR1 SNHLY and CDR2 FYNNEI. J lost 8 bases, V lost 9 bases, and 6 bases had no gene match.

The gene calls are TRBV12-5 and TRBJ1-5; D not resolved. CDR3 length: 14 residues. Germline-derived CDR1 and CDR2 are LGHNT and FRNRAP. V was trimmed by 5 bases and J by 1 base, leaving 9 bases between them. CDR3 DNA: TGTGCTAGTGGTCCTGACACCAGCAATCAGCCCCAGCATTTT. This encodes CASGPDTSNQPQHF.

In its sample, this clone was seen once. The chain couples TRBV7-3 to TRBJ2-2; 9 bases are shared with TRBD2. Trimming at V came to 5 bases and at J to 3 bases, leaving 7 bases not matched to a gene. Germline V gene data show CDR1 as SGHTA and CDR2 as FQGTGA. The CDR3 has 16 amino acids. DNA for the CDR3: TGTGCCAGCAGCCCTATTAGCGGGAGTCACACCGGGGAGCTGTTTTTT. This translates into CASSPISGSHTGELFF. The full variable domain, in which reference TRBV7-3 and TRBJ2-2 provide the parts outside the CDR3, is GAGVSQTPSNKVTEKGKYVELRCDPISGHTALYWYRQSLGQGPEFLIYFQGTGAADDSGLPNDRFFAVRPEGSVSTLKIQRTERGDSAVYLCASSPISGSHTGELFFGEGSRLTVL.

This sequence joins TRBV18 and TRBJ2-5; 7 bases are shared with TRBD1. The CDR3 has 14 residues. CDR1 KGHSH and CDR2 LQKENI come from the germline V gene. The V and J ends lost 4 bases and 5 bases, in that order; junction bases with no gene match: 7. The CDR3 DNA follows: TGTGCCAGCTCACGACAGGGTCAAGCGGAGACCCAGTACTTC. Translation gives CASSRQGQAETQYF.

The genes are TRBV21-1 and TRBJ2-1; the table gives TRBD2 as D, unverified against the DNA. TRBV21-1 is annotated as a pseudogene. The CDR3 loop spans 18 amino acids. The CDR3: CASSKAWASGRAKNEQFF. CDR3 sequence (DNA): TGTGCCAGCAGCAAAGCGTGGGCAAGCGGGAGGGCCAAAAATGAGCAGTTCTTC.

The chain uses TRBV2 and TRBJ2-3; D remains unclear. This CDR3 spans 13 amino acids. V shed 6 bases and J shed 2 bases, with 9 bases lying between them. CDR1 is SNHLY, CDR2 FYNNEI, per germline. Written as DNA, the CDR3 is TGTGCCAGCAGCATGTTCCCCACAGATACGCAGTATTTT. This gives the protein CASSMFPTDTQYF.

The CDR3 DNA reads TGTGCCAGCACCCGAGGTAGCGGCTACACCTTC. Translating it yields CASTRGSGYTF. This chain uses TRBV12-3 or TRBV12-4 with TRBJ1-2; D remains unclear. The V and J ends lost 7 bases and 8 bases respectively, with 11 bases between them. This CDR3 contains 11 residues.

The chain has TRBV5-4 and TRBJ2-2; D is perhaps TRBD1 (6 bases). The CDR3 runs to 16 residues. V was trimmed by 4 bases and J by 5 bases, leaving 18 bases between them. CDR1 and CDR2 (germline): SGHNT, YYREEE (reference sequence). The CDR3 protein is CASSAPARGYTGELFF. CDR3 in DNA: TGTGCCAGCAGCGCCCCGGCCAGGGGTTATACCGGGGAGCTGTTTTTT.

The V and J genes are TRBV5-4 and TRBJ1-4; a possible D gene is TRBD1 (6 bases). V dropped 0 bases and J dropped 2 bases, with 8 bases sitting between them. In germline, CDR1 is SGHNT, CDR2 YYREEE (reference sequence). The CDR3 loop spans 15 amino acids. The CDR3 here is CASSLARGTNEKLFF. CDR3 in DNA: TGTGCCAGCAGCTTGGCCAGGGGTACTAATGAAAAACTGTTTTTT.

The V gene is TRBV19, the J gene TRBJ1-2, with 9 bases lining up with TRBD1. Germline values: CDR1 LNHDA, CDR2 SQIVND (reference sequence). The CDR3 consists of 14 residues. The trim removed 6 bases at V and 8 bases at J, leaving 10 bases unmatched. The CDR3 region is CASRPGQGIWGYTF. CDR3 DNA: TGTGCCAGTAGACCGGGACAGGGAATTTGGGGCTACACCTTC.

The V call is TRBV14, the J call TRBJ1-5, with 8 bases that match TRBD1. The germline V gene encodes CDR1 SGHDN and CDR2 FVKESK. This CDR3 is 16 amino acids long. With V trimmed by 4 bases and J by 3 bases, 8 bases remained unmatched. DNA of the CDR3: TGTGCCAGCAGCCCGACCGGGACAGGAGCCAATCAGCCCCAGCATTTT. Translation gives CASSPTGTGANQPQHF.

This chain joins TRBV27 and TRBJ1-2; 7 bases are a match to TRBD1. CDR3 size: 14 residues. Germline-derived CDR1 and CDR2 are MNHEY and SMNVEV (reference sequence). The trim removed 8 bases at V and 0 bases at J, leaving 6 bases unmatched. The CDR3 DNA reads TGTGCCAGCCGTCCAGGGGGGACTAACTATGGCTACACCTTC. Translated: CASRPGGTNYGYTF.

In regard to this clone: One end of the junction fails to match germline, which may point to a read error. The V call is TRBV2, the J call TRBJ2-3; 8 bases map to TRBD2. This CDR3 comprises 17 residues. Germline V lookup: CDR1 SNHLY, CDR2 FYNNEI. The CDR3 DNA reads as TGTGCCAGCACTGAAAGCGGGTCTAGCGGGCCCCCAGATACGCAGTATTTT. This codes for CASTESGSSGPPDTQYF. The whole variable domain, filled in from reference TRBV2 and TRBJ2-3, reads EPEVTQTPSHQVTQMGQEVILRCVPISNHLYFYWYRQILGQKVEFLVSFYNNEISEKSEIFDDQFSVERPDGSNFTLKIRSTKLEDSAMYFCASTESGSSGPPDTQYFGPGTRLTVL.

The chain joins TRBV5-4 to TRBJ2-3, with D perhaps matching TRBD1 (6 bases). CDR1 SGHNT and CDR2 YYREEE come from the germline V gene (reference sequence). V was pared by 0 bases and J by 2 bases, with 13 bases between. This CDR3 contains 16 residues. CDR3 region: CASSLANQGYTDTQYF. CDR3 bases: TGTGCCAGCAGCTTGGCGAACCAGGGGTACACAGATACGCAGTATTTT.

This chain connects TRBV6-6 to TRBJ2-3; TRBD1 agrees at 9 bases. Germline loops: CDR1 MNHNY, CDR2 SVGAGI (reference sequence). The CDR3 is 16 residues long. Trimming took 2 bases from V and 5 from J; bases not matched to a gene: 8. The CDR3 nucleotides are TGTGCCAGCAGTTACCCTACAGGGGGCGAAGGAGATACGCAGTATTTT. Amino acid sequence: CASSYPTGGEGDTQYF.

The J gene is TRBJ1-1, the V gene TRBV5-1; D uncertain. Germline lookup yields CDR1 SGHRS and CDR2 YFSETQ. This CDR3 comprises 13 residues. V shed 3 bases and J shed 1 base, with 7 bases lying between them. In nucleotides, the CDR3 is TGCGCCAGCAGCTCCGAGCGGAACACTGAAGCTTTCTTT. This translates into CASSSERNTEAFF. Complete variable domain (other parts from reference TRBV5-1 and TRBJ1-1): KAGVTQTPRYLIKTRGQQVTLSCSPISGHRSVSWYQQTPGQGLQFLFEYFSETQRNKGNFPGRFSGRQFSNSRSEMNVSTLELGDSALYLCASSSERNTEAFFGQGTRLTVV.

This chain links TRBV9 with TRBJ2-2; 7 positions agree with TRBD2. V dropped 4 bases and J dropped 4; count of bases not matched to a gene: 4. The CDR3 spans 14 residues. CDR1 and CDR2 from the germline V gene are SGDLS and YYNGEE. The CDR3 DNA follows: TGTGCCAGCAGCACCAGCGGGGCCACCGGGGAGCTGTTTTTT. Amino acid sequence: CASSTSGATGELFF.

This sequence joins TRBV6-5 and TRBJ2-5; the D gene is possibly TRBD2 (5 bases). CDR1 and CDR2 (germline): MNHEY, SVGAGI. V lost 1 base to trimming and J lost 0 bases, with 9 bases between them. The CDR3 is 15 residues long. The chain's CDR3 is CASSYFFGNQETQYF. The CDR3, as DNA: TGTGCCAGCAGTTACTTCTTCGGGAACCAAGAGACCCAGTACTTC.

The CDR3 region is CASSLGTAGSPLHF. In DNA, the CDR3 is TGTGCCAGCAGCTTAGGGACAGCAGGTTCACCCCTCCACTTT. V gene TRBV7-2 combines with J gene TRBJ1-6, with D perhaps TRBD1 (6 bases). Germline CDR1 SGHTA, CDR2 FQGNSA. Trimming removed 1 base at V and 9 bases at J, with 10 bases between. This CDR3 spans 14 amino acids.

The chain joins TRBV5-6 to TRBJ2-6; 8 bases line up with TRBD1. Germline trimming cut 0 bases from V and 0 bases from J; bases unmatched to any gene: 8. The CDR3 is 19 residues long. In germline, CDR1 is SGHDT, CDR2 YYEEEE. CDR3 sequence: CASSLEWTGFISGANVLTF. The CDR3, as DNA: TGTGCCAGCAGCTTGGAGTGGACAGGGTTTATCTCTGGGGCCAACGTCCTGACTTTC.

V usage is TRBV9 and J usage is TRBJ1-1; 9 bases map to TRBD1. With 4 bases clipped from V and 5 bases from J, the junction kept 9 bases outside the gene matches. Germline V gene lookup returns CDR1 SGDLS and CDR2 YYNGEE. The CDR3 covers 15 residues. The CDR3 here is CASSKGQGIGTEAFF. The CDR3 nucleotides read TGTGCCAGCAGCAAGGGACAGGGAATTGGGACTGAAGCTTTCTTT.